This T cell receptor beta chain was sequenced during a study of shared clonotypes between healthy human individuals. In regard to this clone: Its cognate antigen is unknown.

Recent acute infections and vaccinations were absent in the healthy HIV-negative adult donors. Whole-study findings and limits: A handful of donors showed sharing of about 4.7% of naive CD4 clonotypes.

In the authors' workflow: ImmunoSEQ sequences covered only the junction and lacked quality scores; filtering therefore differed. Repertoires were generated with immunoSEQ multiplex PCR, while TCRdb's copy carries only in-frame clones and drops some. The V and J calls and clone size come from that table; D and trimming were worked out from the DNA. The table shows approximately 2.5 million clones, with approximately 93% occurring only once. The material sequenced was naive CD4+ T cells from PBMCs. Noted subset: CD45RA+ positively selected. This clonotype originated in a man aged 18 to 35 in good health. Some clones in this sample may be carry-over from other donors' samples.

CDR3 sequence (DNA): TGTGCCAGCAGTACCTCCGGGAGTAACACCGGGGAGCTGTTTTTT. Protein product: CASSTSGSNTGELFF. The V call is TRBV28, the J call TRBJ2-2; maybe TRBD2 (6 bases). The V end was cut by 5 bases, the J end by 2 bases, with 12 bases between. The CDR3 runs to 15 residues. Per the germline V gene, CDR1 is MDHEN and CDR2 is SYDVKM.